These 11 T cell receptor beta chains share one sample of origin, sequenced in a study of post-analysis software for immune sequencing data (dated by TCRdb to 2014 to 2015). Beyond this particular receptor, the publication reports: About 5 TRBV segments, including TRBV5-6, TRBV5-1 and TRBV20-1, were significantly more frequent in patients than controls.

Preparation of the library involved PCR. The data were produced on an Illumina HiSeq 2500. To reduce PCR and sequencing biases, unique molecular identifiers were incorporated into the TCR beta cDNA libraries. The public sequencing data were trimmed at Q25 with fastp and processed into clonotypes with MiXCR by TCRdb, which kept only in-frame beta chains. Under each unique CDR3 protein, matching rows form one entry showing the most common genes and DNA. This sample gives around 400,000 distinct CDR3 sequences in total; approximately 42% of them show up just once. The ten most abundant clones make up approximately 7.7% of the sample. Their target antigens are unknown. The specimen sequenced was blood. Source of these receptors: a girl aged 2 to 9 with multiple sclerosis.

The V call is TRBV20-1, the J call TRBJ2-7; 8 bases agree with TRBD1. The CDR3 sequence is 13 residues long. Trimming took 5 bases from V and 1 from J; bases not matched to a gene: 4. Per the germline V gene, CDR1 is DFQATT and CDR2 is SNEGSKA (reference sequence). Here the CDR3 reads CSACRDRSYEQYF. CDR3 DNA: TGCAGTGCTTGCCGGGACAGGTCCTACGAGCAGTACTTC.

This clonotype was recorded a few times. The gene calls are TRBV5-1 and TRBJ2-1; a weak D match, TRBD2 (6 bases). V lost 6 bases and J 5 bases, leaving 15 bases between the germline ends. The CDR3 consists of 14 residues. Looked up from germline, CDR1 is SGHRS and CDR2 is YFSETQ. The CDR3 region is CASTTRAGHNEQFF. CDR3 bases: TGCGCCAGCACCACTAGGGCGGGGCACAATGAGCAGTTCTTC.

The J gene is TRBJ2-7, the V gene TRBV5-1, with TRBD1 as a possible D gene (6 bases). Trimming removed 5 bases from V and 7 bases from J, with 16 bases in between. This CDR3 spans 13 amino acids. CDR1 is SGHRS and CDR2 is YFSETQ in the germline V gene. CDR3 residues: CASRTGNNNEQYF. The CDR3 nucleotides are TGCGCCAGCAGAACAGGGAATAACAATGAGCAGTACTTC.

The J gene is TRBJ1-5, the V gene TRBV6-1, with a possible D match to TRBD1 (5 bases). This CDR3 has 13 residues. V shed 1 base and J shed 9 bases, with 10 bases lying between them. Germline values: CDR1 MNHNS, CDR2 SASEGT. CDR3 DNA: TGTGCCAGCAGTGAAGTGGAGGGGCTGCCCCAGCATTTT. This encodes CASSEVEGLPQHF.

The V gene is TRBV28, the J gene TRBJ2-7; TRBD2 matches 12 bases. This CDR3 has 15 amino acids. Germline loops: CDR1 MDHEN, CDR2 SYDVKM. The junction had 7 bases not matched to a gene; V was cut back by 7 bases and J by 3 bases. The CDR3 sequence is CASNSLAGGCYEQYF. The DNA of the CDR3 is TGTGCCAGCAATTCCCTAGCGGGAGGGTGCTACGAGCAGTACTTC.

This clonotype has only a few counts. J is TRBJ2-7 and V is TRBV3-1; the D call may be TRBD1 or TRBD2 (5 bases each). The V end lost 5 bases, the J end lost 5 bases, and 19 bases lay between the germline ends. Germline CDR1 is LGHDT and CDR2 is YNNKEL (reference sequence). This CDR3 comprises 15 residues. DNA of the CDR3: TGTGCCAGCAGCTATGCGGAGTCAGGGACCGACGAGCAGTACTTC. It codes for CASSYAESGTDEQYF.

This clonotype was observed a few times. V is TRBV5-1 and J is TRBJ1-6; D unresolved. Trimming cost V 0 bases and J 10 bases, with 14 bases left between them. The CDR3 loop spans 15 amino acids. CDR1 and CDR2 (germline): SGHRS, YFSETQ. The DNA for the CDR3 is TGCGCCAGCAGCTTGGCCGGGCCAGTGGACTCACCCCTCCACTTT. Translating gives CASSLAGPVDSPLHF.

The gene calls are TRBV12-3 or TRBV12-4 and TRBJ1-3, with 8 bases lining up with TRBD1. There are 16 residues in the CDR3. The trim removed 4 bases at V and 4 bases at J, leaving 9 bases unmatched. The CDR3 is CASSSGQGLAGNTIYF. CDR3 nucleotides: TGTGCCAGCAGTTCCGGACAGGGTTTGGCCGGAAACACCATATATTTT.

The J gene is TRBJ1-1, the V gene TRBV15; unclear D gene. Per germline, CDR1 LNHNV and CDR2 YYDKDF (reference sequence). The CDR3 runs 18 residues. Trimming took 0 bases from V and 0 from J, leaving 17 bases between them. This CDR3 reads CATSRDNARPIMNTEAFF. The CDR3, as DNA: TGTGCCACCAGCAGAGACAATGCCCGCCCGATTATGAACACTGAAGCTTTCTTT.

The rearrangement uses TRBV7-3 and TRBJ2-1, with TRBD2 matching over 9 bases. V shed 5 bases, J shed 10 bases, and the junction held 12 bases outside the gene matches. Germline V gene sequence: CDR1 SGHTA, CDR2 FQGTGA. The CDR3 loop spans 15 amino acids. DNA for the CDR3: TGTGCCAGCAGCCCCGGGACTAGCATCCTCGCGGAGCAGTTCTTC. Protein sequence: CASSPGTSILAEQFF.

The V gene is TRBV11-3, the J gene TRBJ2-7; tentatively, D is TRBD2 (5 bases). Germline lookup yields CDR1 SGHNT and CDR2 YENEEA. The CDR3 spans 17 residues. Trimming stripped 1 base from V and 0 bases from J, with 16 bases between. The CDR3 loop is CASSLGGPGGSSYEQYF. The DNA for the CDR3 is TGTGCCAGCAGCTTAGGAGGGCCTGGAGGAAGCTCCTACGAGCAGTACTTC.